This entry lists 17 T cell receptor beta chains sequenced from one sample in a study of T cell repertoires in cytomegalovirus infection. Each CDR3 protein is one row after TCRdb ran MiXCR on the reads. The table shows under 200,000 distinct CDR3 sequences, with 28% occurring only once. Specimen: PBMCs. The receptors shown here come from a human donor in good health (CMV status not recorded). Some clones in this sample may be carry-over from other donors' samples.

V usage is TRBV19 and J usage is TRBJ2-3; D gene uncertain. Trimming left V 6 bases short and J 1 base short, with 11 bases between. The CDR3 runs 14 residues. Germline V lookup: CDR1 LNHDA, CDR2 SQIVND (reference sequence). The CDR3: CASRAFGGTDTQYF. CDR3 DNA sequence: TGTGCCAGTAGGGCCTTCGGCGGCACAGATACGCAGTATTTT. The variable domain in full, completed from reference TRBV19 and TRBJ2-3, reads DGGITQSPKYLFRKEGQNVTLSCEQNLNHDAMYWYRQDPGQGLRLIYYSQIVNDFQKGDIAEGYSVSREKKESFPLTVTSAQKNPTAFYLCASRAFGGTDTQYFGPGTRLTVL.

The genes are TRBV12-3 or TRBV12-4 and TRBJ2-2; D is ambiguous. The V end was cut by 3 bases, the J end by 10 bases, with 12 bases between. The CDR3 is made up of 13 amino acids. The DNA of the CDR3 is TGTGCCAGCAGTTTCCCGCGGCCCTTGGAGCTGTTTTTT. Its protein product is CASSFPRPLELFF.

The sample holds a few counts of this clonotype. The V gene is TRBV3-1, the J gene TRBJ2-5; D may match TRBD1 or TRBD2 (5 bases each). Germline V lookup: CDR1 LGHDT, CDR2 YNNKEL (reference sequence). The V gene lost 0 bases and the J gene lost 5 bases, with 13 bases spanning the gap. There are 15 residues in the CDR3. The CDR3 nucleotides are TGTGCCAGCAGCCAAGATCGAGGGGAAGGGGAGACCCAGTACTTC. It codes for CASSQDRGEGETQYF.

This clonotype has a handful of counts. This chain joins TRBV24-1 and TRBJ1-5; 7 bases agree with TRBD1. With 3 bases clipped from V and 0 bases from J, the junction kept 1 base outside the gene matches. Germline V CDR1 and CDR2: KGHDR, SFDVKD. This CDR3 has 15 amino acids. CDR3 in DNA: TGTGCCACCAGTGATGGACAGGTTAGCAATCAGCCCCAGCATTTT. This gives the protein CATSDGQVSNQPQHF.

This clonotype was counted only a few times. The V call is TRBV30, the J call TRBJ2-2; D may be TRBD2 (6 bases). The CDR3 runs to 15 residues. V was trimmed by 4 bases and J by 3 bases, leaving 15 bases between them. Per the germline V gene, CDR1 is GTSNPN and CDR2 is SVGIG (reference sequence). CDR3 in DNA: TGTGCCTGGAAGGTCGTCGGGGAGGACACCGGGGAGCTGTTTTTT. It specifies CAWKVVGEDTGELFF.

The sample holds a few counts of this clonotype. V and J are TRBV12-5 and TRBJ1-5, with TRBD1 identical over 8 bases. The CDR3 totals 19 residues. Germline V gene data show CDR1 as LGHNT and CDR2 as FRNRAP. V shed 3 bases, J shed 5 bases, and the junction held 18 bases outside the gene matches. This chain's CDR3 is CASGFDLGRGLRYYQPQHF. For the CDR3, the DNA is TGTGCTAGTGGTTTTGATTTAGGCAGGGGGCTACGATATTATCAGCCCCAGCATTTT.

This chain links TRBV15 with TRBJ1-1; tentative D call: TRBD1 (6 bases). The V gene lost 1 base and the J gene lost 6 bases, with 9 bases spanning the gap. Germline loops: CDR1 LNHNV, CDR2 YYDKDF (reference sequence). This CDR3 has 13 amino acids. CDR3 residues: CATSRGTVAEAFF. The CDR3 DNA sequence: TGTGCCACCAGCAGAGGGACAGTGGCTGAAGCTTTCTTT.

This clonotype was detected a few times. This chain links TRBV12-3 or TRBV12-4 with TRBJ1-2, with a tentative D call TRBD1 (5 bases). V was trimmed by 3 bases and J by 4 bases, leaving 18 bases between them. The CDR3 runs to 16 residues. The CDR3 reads CASSFDPGRPSYGYTF. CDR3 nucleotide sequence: TGTGCCAGCAGTTTTGATCCGGGACGTCCCTCCTATGGCTACACCTTC.

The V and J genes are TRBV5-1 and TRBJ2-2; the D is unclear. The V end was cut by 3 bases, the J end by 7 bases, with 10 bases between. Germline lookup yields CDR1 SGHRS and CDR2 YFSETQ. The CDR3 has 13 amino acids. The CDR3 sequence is CASSSSVVGELFF. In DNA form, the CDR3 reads TGCGCCAGCAGCTCTTCAGTGGTCGGGGAGCTGTTTTTT.

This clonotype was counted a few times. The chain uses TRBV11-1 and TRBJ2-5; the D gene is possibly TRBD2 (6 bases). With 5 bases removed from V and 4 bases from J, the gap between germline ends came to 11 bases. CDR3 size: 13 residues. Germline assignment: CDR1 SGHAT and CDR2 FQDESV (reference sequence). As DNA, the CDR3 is TGTGCCAGCAGCCTCCAGGAGGGAGAGACCCAGTACTTC. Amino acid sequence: CASSLQEGETQYF. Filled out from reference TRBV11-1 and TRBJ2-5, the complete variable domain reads EAEVAQSPRYKITEKSQAVAFWCDPISGHATLYWYRQILGQGPELLVQFQDESVVDDSQLPKDRFSAERLKGVDSTLKIQPAELGDSAMYLCASSLQEGETQYFGPGTRLLVL.

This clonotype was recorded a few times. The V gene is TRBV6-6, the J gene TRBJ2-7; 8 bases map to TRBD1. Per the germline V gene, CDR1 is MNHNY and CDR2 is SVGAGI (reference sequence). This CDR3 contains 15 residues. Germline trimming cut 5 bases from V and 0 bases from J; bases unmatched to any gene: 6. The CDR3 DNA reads TGTGCCAGCAGTCACAGGACAGGGAGCTCCTACGAGCAGTACTTC. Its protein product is CASSHRTGSSYEQYF.

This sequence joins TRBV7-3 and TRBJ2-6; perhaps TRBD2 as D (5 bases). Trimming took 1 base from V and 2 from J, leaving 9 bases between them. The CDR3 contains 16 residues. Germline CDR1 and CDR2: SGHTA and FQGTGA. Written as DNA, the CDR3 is TGTGCCAGCAGCTTAATCACCGGGGCTGGGGCCAACGTCCTGACTTTC. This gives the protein CASSLITGAGANVLTF.

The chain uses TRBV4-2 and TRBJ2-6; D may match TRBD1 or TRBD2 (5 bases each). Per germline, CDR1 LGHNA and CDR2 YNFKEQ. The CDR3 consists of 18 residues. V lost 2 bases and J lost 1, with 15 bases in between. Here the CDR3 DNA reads TGTGCCAGCAGCCAAAAGCGGCCAGGGCTATCTGGGGCCAACGTCCTGACTTTC. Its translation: CASSQKRPGLSGANVLTF.

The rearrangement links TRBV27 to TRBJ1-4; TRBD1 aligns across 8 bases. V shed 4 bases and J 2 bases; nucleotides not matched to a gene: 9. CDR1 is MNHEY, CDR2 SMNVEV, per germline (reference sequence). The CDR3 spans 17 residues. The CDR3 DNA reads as TGTGCCAGCAGTTCAACGACAGGGGTGAGGACTAATGAAAAACTGTTTTTT. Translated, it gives CASSSTTGVRTNEKLFF.

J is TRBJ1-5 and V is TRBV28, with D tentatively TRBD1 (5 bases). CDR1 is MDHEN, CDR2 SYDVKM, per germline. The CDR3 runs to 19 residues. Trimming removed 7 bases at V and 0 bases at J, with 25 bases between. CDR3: CASNTIQGPPSFSNQPQHF. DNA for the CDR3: TGTGCCAGCAACACGATTCAGGGCCCCCCAAGTTTTAGCAATCAGCCCCAGCATTTT.

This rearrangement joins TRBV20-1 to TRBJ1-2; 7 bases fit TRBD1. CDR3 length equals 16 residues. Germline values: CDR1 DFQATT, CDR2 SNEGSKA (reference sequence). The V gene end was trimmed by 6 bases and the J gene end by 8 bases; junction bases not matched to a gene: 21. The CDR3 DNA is TGCAGTGCCACGAGAGGGGGGACAGAGGGCCGTGGGGGCTACACCTTC. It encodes CSATRGGTEGRGGYTF.

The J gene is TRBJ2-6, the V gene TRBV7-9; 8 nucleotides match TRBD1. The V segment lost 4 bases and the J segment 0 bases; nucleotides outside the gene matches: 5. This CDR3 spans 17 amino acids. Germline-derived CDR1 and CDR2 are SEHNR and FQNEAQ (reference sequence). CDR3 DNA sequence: TGTGCCAGCAGCTACTCAGGGGGCCACTCTGGGGCCAACGTCCTGACTTTC. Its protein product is CASSYSGGHSGANVLTF.